This T cell receptor (beta chain) was recorded in a study of PD-1 blockade in mismatch repair-deficient tumors. This clone was detected only a few times. The data were produced by immunoSEQ multiplex PCR, yet TCRdb's version contains in-frame clones alone and is incomplete. This table has fewer than 45,000 clones, about 88% appearing once. The V segment lost 5 bases and the J segment 6 bases; nucleotides outside the gene matches: 9. The germline gives CDR1 SGHTA, CDR2 FQGTGA. The CDR3 length is 15 residues. The chain carries TRBV7-3 and TRBJ2-7; 11 positions match TRBD1. Here the sequenced sample was peripheral blood, taken 75 to 85 weeks after starting pembrolizumab. The sequence came from an adult with mismatch repair-deficient cancer. The CDR3 loop is CASSPRTGGAIEQYF. The DNA for the CDR3 is TGTGCCAGCAGCCCCCGGACAGGGGGCGCGATCGAGCAGTACTTC.